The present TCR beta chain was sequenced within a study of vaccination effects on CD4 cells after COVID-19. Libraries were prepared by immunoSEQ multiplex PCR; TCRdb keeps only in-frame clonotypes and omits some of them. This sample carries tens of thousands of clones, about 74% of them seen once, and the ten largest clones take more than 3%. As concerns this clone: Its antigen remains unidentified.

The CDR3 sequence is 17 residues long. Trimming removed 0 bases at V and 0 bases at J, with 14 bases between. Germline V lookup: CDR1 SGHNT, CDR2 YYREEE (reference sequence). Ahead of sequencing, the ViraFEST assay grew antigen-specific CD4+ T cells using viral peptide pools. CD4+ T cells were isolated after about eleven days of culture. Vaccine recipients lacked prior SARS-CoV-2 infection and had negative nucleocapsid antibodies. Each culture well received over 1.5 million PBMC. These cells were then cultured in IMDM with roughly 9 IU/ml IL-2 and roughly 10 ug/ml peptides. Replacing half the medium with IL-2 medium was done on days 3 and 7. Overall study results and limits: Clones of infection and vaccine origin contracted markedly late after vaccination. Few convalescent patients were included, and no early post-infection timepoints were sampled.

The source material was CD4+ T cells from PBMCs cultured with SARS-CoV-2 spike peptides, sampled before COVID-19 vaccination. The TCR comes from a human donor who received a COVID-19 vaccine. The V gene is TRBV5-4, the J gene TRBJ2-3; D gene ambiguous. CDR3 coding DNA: TGTGCCAGCAGCTTGGGAAGGGCGAGCCCTAGCACAGATACGCAGTATTTT. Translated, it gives CASSLGRASPSTDTQYF.